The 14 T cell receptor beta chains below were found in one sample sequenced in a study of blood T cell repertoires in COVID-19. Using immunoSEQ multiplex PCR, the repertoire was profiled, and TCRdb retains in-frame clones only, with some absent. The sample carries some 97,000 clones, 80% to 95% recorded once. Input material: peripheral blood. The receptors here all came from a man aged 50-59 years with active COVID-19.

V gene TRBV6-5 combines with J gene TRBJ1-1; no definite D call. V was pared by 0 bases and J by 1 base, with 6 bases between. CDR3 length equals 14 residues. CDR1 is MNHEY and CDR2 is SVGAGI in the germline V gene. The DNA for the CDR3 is TGTGCCAGCAGTTACTCGTACGGGAACACTGAAGCTTTCTTT. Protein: CASSYSYGNTEAFF.

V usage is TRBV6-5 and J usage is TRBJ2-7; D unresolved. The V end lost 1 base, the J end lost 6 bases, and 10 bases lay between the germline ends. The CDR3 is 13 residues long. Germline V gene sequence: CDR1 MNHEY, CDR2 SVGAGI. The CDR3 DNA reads TGTGCCAGCAGTTACTATAGAGGTCCCGAGCAGTACTTC. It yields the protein CASSYYRGPEQYF.

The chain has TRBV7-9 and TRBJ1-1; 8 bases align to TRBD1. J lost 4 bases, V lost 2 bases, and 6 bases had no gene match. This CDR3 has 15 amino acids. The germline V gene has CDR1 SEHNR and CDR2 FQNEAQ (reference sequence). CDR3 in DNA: TGTGCCAGCAGCTTACAGGGGGCGAGGCTCACTGAAGCTTTCTTT. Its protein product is CASSLQGARLTEAFF.

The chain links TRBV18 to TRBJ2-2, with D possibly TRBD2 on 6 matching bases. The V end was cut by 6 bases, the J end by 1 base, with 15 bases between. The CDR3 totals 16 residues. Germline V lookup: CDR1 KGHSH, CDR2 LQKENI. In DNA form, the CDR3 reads TGTGCCAGCTCCCCATATGTAGCGGTGAACACCGGGGAGCTGTTTTTT. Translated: CASSPYVAVNTGELFF.

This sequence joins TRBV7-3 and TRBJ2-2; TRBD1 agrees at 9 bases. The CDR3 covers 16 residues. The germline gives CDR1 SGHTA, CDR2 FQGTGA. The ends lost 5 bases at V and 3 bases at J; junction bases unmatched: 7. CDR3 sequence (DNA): TGTGCCAGCAGCATAGGACAGGGGACGTACACCGGGGAGCTGTTTTTT. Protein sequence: CASSIGQGTYTGELFF.

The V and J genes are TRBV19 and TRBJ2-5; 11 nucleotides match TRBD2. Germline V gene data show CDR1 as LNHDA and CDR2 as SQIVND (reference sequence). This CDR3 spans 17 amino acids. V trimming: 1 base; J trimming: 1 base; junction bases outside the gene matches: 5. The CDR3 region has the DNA TGTGCCAGTAGTATAGGACTAGCGGGACTCACCCAAGAGACCCAGTACTTC. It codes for CASSIGLAGLTQETQYF.

This chain's CDR3 is CASVRDSGNTIYF. In DNA form, the CDR3 reads TGTGCCAGCGTCAGGGACTCTGGAAACACCATATATTTT. The chain joins TRBV6-6 to TRBJ1-3; possible D gene TRBD1, 5 bases. The CDR3 extends over 13 amino acids. The V gene's germline CDR1 is MNHNY and CDR2 SVGAGI (reference sequence). Trimming removed 8 bases from V and 0 bases from J, with 8 bases in between.

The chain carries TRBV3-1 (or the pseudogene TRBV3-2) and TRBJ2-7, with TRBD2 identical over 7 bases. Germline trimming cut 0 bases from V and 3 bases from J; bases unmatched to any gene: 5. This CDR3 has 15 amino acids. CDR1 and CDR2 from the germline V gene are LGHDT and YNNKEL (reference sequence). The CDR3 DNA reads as TGTGCCAGCAGCCAAGATCTGGAGCGGGGCTACGAGCAGTACTTC. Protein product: CASSQDLERGYEQYF.

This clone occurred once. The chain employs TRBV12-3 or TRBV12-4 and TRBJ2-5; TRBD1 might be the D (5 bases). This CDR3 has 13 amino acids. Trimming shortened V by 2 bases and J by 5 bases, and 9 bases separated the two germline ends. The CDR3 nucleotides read TGTGCCAGCAGTTTACAGGGTCGCGAGACCCAGTACTTC. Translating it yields CASSLQGRETQYF.

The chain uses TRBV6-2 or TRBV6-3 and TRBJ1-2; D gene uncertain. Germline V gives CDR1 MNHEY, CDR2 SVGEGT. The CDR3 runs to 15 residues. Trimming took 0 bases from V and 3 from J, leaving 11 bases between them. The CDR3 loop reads CASSYSLTRDYGYTF. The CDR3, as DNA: TGTGCCAGCAGTTACTCGTTGACTAGAGACTATGGCTACACCTTC.

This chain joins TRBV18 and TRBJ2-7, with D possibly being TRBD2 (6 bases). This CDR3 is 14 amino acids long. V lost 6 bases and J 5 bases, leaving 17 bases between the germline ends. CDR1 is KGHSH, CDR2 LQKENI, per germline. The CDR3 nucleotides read TGTGCCAGCTCCCCTGACTGGAGGGAGAACGAGCAGTACTTC. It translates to CASSPDWRENEQYF.

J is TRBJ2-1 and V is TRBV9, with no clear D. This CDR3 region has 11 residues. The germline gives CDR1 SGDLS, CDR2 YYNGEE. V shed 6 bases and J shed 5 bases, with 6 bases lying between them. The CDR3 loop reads CASTGDNEQFF. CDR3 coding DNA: TGTGCCAGCACCGGAGACAATGAGCAGTTCTTC.

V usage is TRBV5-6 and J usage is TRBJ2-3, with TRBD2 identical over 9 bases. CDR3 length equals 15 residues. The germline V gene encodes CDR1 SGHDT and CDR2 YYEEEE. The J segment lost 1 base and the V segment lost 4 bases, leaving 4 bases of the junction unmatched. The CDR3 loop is CASSPGLARTDTQYF. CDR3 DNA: TGTGCCAGCAGCCCCGGACTAGCGCGCACAGATACGCAGTATTTT.

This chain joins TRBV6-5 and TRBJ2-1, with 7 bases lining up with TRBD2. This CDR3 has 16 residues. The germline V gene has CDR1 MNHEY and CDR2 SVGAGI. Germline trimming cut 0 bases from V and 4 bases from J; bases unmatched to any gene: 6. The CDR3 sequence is CASSYSSSGLYNEQFF. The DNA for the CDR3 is TGTGCCAGCAGTTACTCGAGTAGCGGGCTATACAATGAGCAGTTCTTC.